Presented here are 7 T cell receptor beta chains from one specimen sequenced in a study of T cell responses to AZD1222 COVID-19 vaccine. The data were produced by immunoSEQ multiplex PCR, yet TCRdb's version contains in-frame clones alone and is incomplete. In the table there are 100,000 to 150,000 clones, more than 75% of which are singletons. The sequencing here drew on peripheral blood, taken on day 0 of AZD1222 vaccination. These receptors all stem from an adult in good health.

The chain recombines TRBV15 with TRBJ1-5; D may be TRBD1 (6 bases). The length of the CDR3 is 13 residues. Trimming left V 6 bases short and J 7 bases short, with 13 bases between. Germline CDR1 LNHNV, CDR2 YYDKDF (reference sequence). CDR3 coding DNA: TGTGCCACCAGGGGGGACAAGGCCCAGCCCCAGCATTTT. It encodes CATRGDKAQPQHF.

The chain couples TRBV10-3 to TRBJ2-1; perhaps TRBD1 as D (5 bases). V lost 7 bases, J lost 0 bases, and 13 bases lay in between. The CDR3 sequence is 15 residues long. CDR1 and CDR2 (germline): ENHRY, SYGVKD. DNA for the CDR3: TGTGCCATCAACGAAGGGGCTAGCTCCTACAATGAGCAGTTCTTC. Residues: CAINEGASSYNEQFF.

The chain couples TRBV3-1 (or the pseudogene TRBV3-2) to TRBJ1-6; tentative D call: TRBD1 (5 bases). CDR1 and CDR2 from the germline V gene are LGHDT and YNNKEL (reference sequence). Trimming removed 4 bases at V and 7 bases at J, with 8 bases between. The CDR3 runs 13 residues. The CDR3, as DNA: TGTGCCAGCAGCCTAGCAGGGAATTCACCCCTCCACTTT. It codes for CASSLAGNSPLHF.

The chain uses TRBV28 and TRBJ1-5; D ambiguous. Looked up from germline, CDR1 is MDHEN and CDR2 is SYDVKM. This CDR3 spans 11 amino acids. Trimming cost V 4 bases and J 14 bases, with 12 bases left between them. The CDR3 nucleotides read TGTGCCAGCAGTTCCAGGAAGACGAAGCATTTT. Translation: CASSSRKTKHF.

The V gene is TRBV7-2, the J gene TRBJ2-1, with 10 nucleotides matching TRBD1. From germline, CDR1 is SGHTA and CDR2 FQGNSA. The CDR3 loop spans 15 amino acids. V lost 1 base to trimming and J lost 10 bases; unmatched junction nucleotides: 7. The CDR3 region has the DNA TGTGCCAGCAGCTTAGTTGGGGACAGGGGTAACGAGCAGTTCTTC. Translated: CASSLVGDRGNEQFF.

The rearrangement links TRBV6-5 to TRBJ1-2; 9 nucleotides align to TRBD1. The germline V gene has CDR1 MNHEY and CDR2 SVGAGI. The CDR3 has 14 residues. V trimming: 0 bases; J trimming: 7 bases; junction bases outside the gene matches: 3. This CDR3 reads CASSYSQGAGGYTF. The CDR3 DNA follows: TGTGCCAGCAGTTACTCACAGGGGGCGGGTGGCTACACCTTC.

The V and J genes are TRBV7-9 and TRBJ2-7; D not resolved. Per germline, CDR1 SEHNR and CDR2 FQNEAQ (reference sequence). The CDR3 sequence is 17 residues long. Between the trimmed V and J ends, which lost 5 bases and 5 bases, there was a span of 25 bases. The DNA of the CDR3 is TGTGCCAGCAGCCCAACGACCAAACCCCCGGATCGACACGAGCAGTACTTC. Protein product: CASSPTTKPPDRHEQYF.